The next 25 T cell receptor beta chains were all read from a single sample in a study of T cells in Graves' hyperthyroidism and ophthalmopathy. RNA transcripts were the template for amplifying TCR beta CDR3 regions. The TCR CDR3 was amplified in a first-round RT-PCR using the HTBI primer set. TCRdb processed the multiplex PCR reads anew with MiXCR; each CDR3 protein has one entry. The sample includes some 350,000 distinct CDR3 sequences, around 25% of them seen just once. Sample: blood. These receptors originate from a middle-aged man with Graves' hyperthyroidism.

This clonotype has at least ten counts. The V call is TRBV28, the J call TRBJ1-6; D is uncertain. CDR1 is MDHEN and CDR2 is SYDVKM in the germline V gene. The CDR3 is 17 amino acids. V lost 2 bases and J 0 bases, leaving 11 bases between the germline ends. The CDR3 coding sequence is TGTGCCAGCAGTTTACTGTCCGGGAGCTCCTATAATTCACCCCTCCACTTT. Translation: CASSLLSGSSYNSPLHF.

This clonotype has only a few counts. The CDR3 loop reads CASTPDRVGSGELFF. The CDR3 region has the DNA TGTGCCAGCACGCCCGACAGGGTTGGTTCCGGGGAGCTGTTTTTT. The V call is TRBV18, the J call TRBJ2-2; 7 nucleotides match TRBD1. The CDR3 consists of 15 residues. Germline CDR1 reads KGHSH; CDR2 reads LQKENI. The ends lost 8 bases at V and 6 bases at J; junction bases unmatched: 12.

This clonotype was recorded many times. The gene calls are TRBV12-3 or TRBV12-4 and TRBJ1-4; D is undetermined. CDR3 length: 15 residues. V was shortened by 7 bases and J by 4 bases, with 16 bases between the two germline ends. This CDR3 reads CASKPRRVGNEKLFF. CDR3 sequence (DNA): TGTGCCAGCAAGCCCAGGCGAGTCGGTAATGAAAAACTGTTTTTT.

This clonotype was observed many times. This sequence joins TRBV2 and TRBJ2-1; D unresolved. This CDR3 spans 13 amino acids. Per germline, CDR1 SNHLY and CDR2 FYNNEI. The ends were cut back, 3 bases at V and 10 bases at J, with 13 bases in the middle. CDR3 nucleotide sequence: TGTGCCAGCAGTGACGTGGGGTCTCCCGAGCAGTTCTTC. Its protein product is CASSDVGSPEQFF.

Written as DNA, the CDR3 is TGCGCCAGCAGGGAGGGGCGGGAGGGCCCCTACGAGCAGTACTTC. Protein product: CASREGREGPYEQYF. The rearrangement links TRBV4-1 to TRBJ2-7, with 9 nucleotides matching TRBD2. This CDR3 has 15 residues. With V trimmed by 6 bases and J by 2 bases, 8 bases remained unmatched. The germline gives CDR1 MGHRA, CDR2 YSYEKL.

In nucleotides, the CDR3 is TGTGCCAGCAGTTACGAGGGAAGTGGTTCACCCCTCCACTTT. It specifies CASSYEGSGSPLHF. V is TRBV6-9 and J is TRBJ1-6; D is unresolved. The germline V and J ends were trimmed by 3 bases and 9 bases, with 12 bases remaining between them. The CDR3 consists of 14 residues. CDR1 MNHGY and CDR2 SVAAGI come from the germline V gene.

The chain employs TRBV5-4 and TRBJ2-5; TRBD2 aligns across 7 bases. The CDR3 runs 17 residues. Germline V gene data show CDR1 as SGHNT and CDR2 as YYREEE (reference sequence). The ends lost 2 bases at V and 2 bases at J; junction bases unmatched: 12. CDR3 loop: CASSFEGGPTRQETQYF. CDR3 DNA sequence: TGTGCCAGCAGCTTTGAGGGAGGGCCCACAAGGCAAGAGACCCAGTACTTC.

The rearrangement uses TRBV27 and TRBJ1-1, with unresolved D. The CDR3 consists of 14 residues. V was trimmed by 3 bases and J by 8 bases, leaving 16 bases between them. Germline loops: CDR1 MNHEY, CDR2 SMNVEV (reference sequence). The CDR3 reads CASSFYPGPPEAFF. CDR3 coding DNA: TGTGCCAGCAGTTTCTATCCCGGACCTCCCGAAGCTTTCTTT.

This clonotype appeared a few times. The chain couples TRBV5-1 to TRBJ2-7, with 15 bases lining up with TRBD2. The trim removed 4 bases at V and 7 bases at J, leaving 9 bases unmatched. The germline CDR1 and CDR2 sequences are SGHRS and YFSETQ. CDR3 length: 16 residues. CDR3 region: CASSGGLAGGRGEQYF. CDR3 DNA sequence: TGCGCCAGCAGCGGCGGACTAGCGGGAGGGCGTGGAGAGCAGTACTTC. Combining the CDR3 with reference TRBV5-1 and TRBJ2-7 gives the whole variable domain KAGVTQTPRYLIKTRGQQVTLSCSPISGHRSVSWYQQTPGQGLQFLFEYFSETQRNKGNFPGRFSGRQFSNSRSEMNVSTLELGDSALYLCASSGGLAGGRGEQYFGPGTRLTVT.

This clonotype was picked up many times. The rearrangement uses TRBV12-3 or TRBV12-4 and TRBJ2-3; 12 bases align to TRBD2. V shed 3 bases and J 2 bases; nucleotides not matched to a gene: 3. The CDR3 totals 16 residues. Here the CDR3 DNA reads TGTGCCAGCAGTTTCGGACTAGCGGGATCCACAGATACGCAGTATTTT. Translation gives CASSFGLAGSTDTQYF.

V usage is TRBV19 and J usage is TRBJ2-1; 9 bases agree with TRBD1. CDR1 LNHDA and CDR2 SQIVND come from the germline V gene (reference sequence). V lost 5 bases to trimming and J lost 4 bases; unmatched junction nucleotides: 9. This CDR3 is 16 amino acids long. The CDR3 region is CASSSSQGAQYNEQFF. CDR3 DNA sequence: TGTGCCAGTAGTTCCTCACAGGGGGCGCAATACAATGAGCAGTTCTTC.

The rearrangement links TRBV5-1 to TRBJ1-2, with TRBD1 matching over 8 bases. Germline loops: CDR1 SGHRS, CDR2 YFSETQ. CDR3 length equals 13 residues. The trim removed 7 bases at V and 4 bases at J, leaving 6 bases unmatched. The CDR3: CASSTGVTYGYTF. For the CDR3, the DNA is TGCGCCAGCTCGACAGGGGTAACCTATGGCTACACCTTC.

This clonotype was picked up many times. The V and J genes are TRBV11-2 and TRBJ2-2; 7 bases map to TRBD1. This CDR3 is built from 14 residues. V lost 5 bases, J lost 6 bases, and 6 bases stayed unmatched. Germline-derived CDR1 and CDR2 are SGHAT and FQNNGV. The CDR3 region is CASSTHQGAGELFF. The CDR3 DNA reads as TGTGCCAGCAGCACCCACCAGGGGGCCGGGGAGCTGTTTTTT.

At least ten counts were recorded for this clonotype. V is TRBV7-2 and J is TRBJ1-5, with TRBD1 matching over 10 bases. Germline CDR1 reads SGHTA; CDR2 reads FQGNSA. Trimming removed 5 bases from V and 6 bases from J; junction bases left unmatched: 1. The CDR3 contains 13 residues. The CDR3, as DNA: TGTGCCAGCAGCGGACAGGGGGGTCAGCCCCAGCATTTT. Its protein product is CASSGQGGQPQHF.

With regard to this clonotype: A much larger clone lies a single base off, so this may be a read error. This chain uses TRBV20-1 with TRBJ2-1, with 14 bases fitting TRBD2. The DNA end is a closer match to TRBJ2-7, so the J assignment may be wrong. The CDR3 is made up of 20 amino acids. The germline V gene has CDR1 DFQATT and CDR2 SNEGSKA (reference sequence). CDR3 bases: TGCAGTGCTATTCTTTACCAGGGGACTAGCGGGAGTAGGACCTACAATGAGCAGTACTTC. Translated: CSAILYQGTSGSRTYNEQYF.

This clonotype was seen a handful of times. This chain connects TRBV5-1 to TRBJ2-3; D unclear. V was shortened by 0 bases and J by 2 bases, with 13 bases between the two germline ends. CDR1 and CDR2 from the germline V gene are SGHRS and YFSETQ. The CDR3 sequence is 16 residues long. The CDR3 loop is CASSLGEEGITDTQYF. Written as DNA, the CDR3 is TGCGCCAGCAGCTTGGGAGAGGAAGGGATCACAGATACGCAGTATTTT.

The V gene is TRBV7-9, the J gene TRBJ1-1; maybe TRBD1 (6 bases). Germline CDR1 is SEHNR and CDR2 is FQNEAQ (reference sequence). The CDR3 has 12 residues. Trimming took off 8 bases at V and 5 bases at J, with 12 bases between the two ends. The CDR3 loop reads CASDGGATEAFF. Here the CDR3 DNA reads TGTGCCAGCGATGGGGGGGCTACTGAAGCTTTCTTT.

This clonotype was detected only a few times. The CDR3 spells CATFQGTGETQYF. In DNA, the CDR3 is TGTGCCACCTTCCAGGGGACAGGAGAGACCCAGTACTTC. The V call is TRBV24-1, the J call TRBJ2-5, with 8 bases lining up with TRBD1. From germline, CDR1 is KGHDR and CDR2 SFDVKD. J gave up 4 bases and V 9 bases, and 6 bases lay outside the gene matches. The CDR3 is 13 residues long.

This clonotype was counted only a few times. The chain employs TRBV2 and TRBJ1-3; D is perhaps TRBD1 (6 bases). The CDR3 sequence is 13 residues long. The V end was cut by 8 bases, the J end by 2 bases, with 10 bases between. Germline V gene sequence: CDR1 SNHLY, CDR2 FYNNEI. Here the CDR3 DNA reads TGTGCCAGCGGGGGCTTCCCTGGAAACACCATATATTTT. This translates into CASGGFPGNTIYF.

This sequence joins TRBV29-1 and TRBJ2-1, with no clear D. The CDR3 is made up of 11 amino acids. Germline V lookup: CDR1 SQVTM, CDR2 ANQGSEA. V lost 2 bases to trimming and J lost 6 bases, with 5 bases between them. The CDR3 protein is CSVEPGNEQFF. CDR3 nucleotides: TGCAGCGTTGAACCGGGCAATGAGCAGTTCTTC.

This clonotype turned up a few times. V and J are TRBV5-1 and TRBJ2-5; the D is unclear. CDR3 length: 14 amino acids. The ends were cut back, 0 bases at V and 6 bases at J, with 12 bases in the middle. Germline V gives CDR1 SGHRS, CDR2 YFSETQ. This CDR3 reads CASSLAIASQTQYF. The CDR3 DNA follows: TGCGCCAGCAGCTTGGCCATAGCCAGCCAGACCCAGTACTTC.

In this sample, this clonotype turned up many times. This chain connects TRBV3-1 to TRBJ2-1; no clear D gene. The CDR3 runs to 14 residues. Germline assignment: CDR1 LGHDT and CDR2 YNNKEL (reference sequence). V lost 4 bases, J lost 0 bases, and 7 bases lay in between. CDR3 protein: CASSLRNSYNEQFF. CDR3 coding DNA: TGTGCCAGCAGCCTCAGGAACTCCTACAATGAGCAGTTCTTC.

This clonotype was observed a handful of times. This chain links TRBV11-2 with TRBJ2-2; D is perhaps TRBD2 (5 bases). Germline values: CDR1 SGHAT, CDR2 FQNNGV. The V gene lost 5 bases and the J gene lost 1 base, with 11 bases spanning the gap. This CDR3 is 15 amino acids long. CDR3 bases: TGTGCCAGCAGCCTTGGACTGTTGAACACCGGGGAGCTGTTTTTT. It codes for CASSLGLLNTGELFF.

The V call is TRBV6-1, the J call TRBJ2-1; TRBD2 matches at 14 bases. Germline CDR1 is MNHNS and CDR2 is SASEGT. The CDR3 runs to 15 residues. Losses at the gene ends were 5 bases for V and 8 bases for J; bases not matched to a gene: 5. The CDR3 reads CASSQTSGRADEQFF. CDR3 DNA sequence: TGTGCCAGCAGTCAGACTAGCGGGAGGGCCGATGAGCAGTTCTTC.

The CDR3 DNA is TGCGCCAGCAGCCAAGAAGGATCCGGGACAGGCTCCTACAATGAGCAGTTCTTC. Encoded protein: CASSQEGSGTGSYNEQFF. The chain uses TRBV4-1 and TRBJ2-1; 8 nucleotides match TRBD1. The V segment lost 0 bases and the J segment 0 bases; nucleotides outside the gene matches: 7. The CDR3 sequence is 18 residues long. Per germline, CDR1 MGHRA and CDR2 YSYEKL.